In this sample, the clone carrying this T cell receptor (beta chain) turned up a few times. Its antigen is still unknown. This sample was taken from a study of molecular identifiers for immune sequencing clone quantification. Overall study results and limits: Sharing of a barcode by identical TCR molecules could cause highly expanded clone sizes to be underestimated.

Methods described previously were used for bulk TCR libraries, and listed TCR primers were applied. Each CDR3 protein is one row after TCRdb ran MiXCR on the PCR reads. This sample has about 510,000 distinct CDR3 sequences, with roughly a fifth found just once. The CDR3 has 17 residues. Looked up from germline, CDR1 is SGHDN and CDR2 is FVKESK. J was trimmed by 1 base and V by 3 bases; bases with no gene match: 6. Sorting selected naive CD8 T cells with a CD8+CD4-CCR7+CD45RA+ phenotype. The TCR comes from a human donor in good health. Some libraries in this study had Jurkat cell RNA spiked in. Sequenced input: naive CD8+ T cells from blood, with Jurkat cell RNA spiked in. Documented subset: FACS-sorted CD8+CD4-CCR7+CD45RA+ naive T cells. V and J are TRBV14 and TRBJ1-1; 12 bases fit TRBD1. The DNA of the CDR3 is TGTGCCAGCAGCCAGATCCCGGGACAGGGGGCGAACACTGAAGCTTTCTTT. It encodes CASSQIPGQGANTEAFF.